The entry below gives a single T cell receptor beta chain sequence along with its context. V was trimmed by 6 bases and J by 8 bases, leaving 15 bases between them. The length of the CDR3 is 13 residues. Only in-frame clones appear in the TCRdb table, and some are missing; sequencing was by immunoSEQ multiplex PCR. The sample lists 170,000 or so clones, about 87% occurring once. This sample is part of a study of blood T cell repertoires in COVID-19. Study overall: Italy, Spain and the United States were the sources of the convalescent and acute COVID-19 samples. T cells, B-cell-depleted T cells, or PBMCs supplied cDNA or gDNA.

V usage is TRBV12-3 or TRBV12-4 and J usage is TRBJ2-3; no clear D gene. This receptor was identified in a woman aged 18-35 years who had recovered from COVID-19. The sequencing sample was made of peripheral blood. CDR3 region: CASSRLTLATQYF. The CDR3 bases are TGTGCCAGCAGCCGCTTAACGCTGGCTACGCAGTATTTT.